This paragraph covers one TCR beta chain sequence. The antigen is unknown. This sample was taken from a study of response to subunit inactivated influenza vaccine. TCRdb re-called the RT-PCR reads with MiXCR, one entry per CDR3 protein. The table includes 590,000 or so distinct CDR3 sequences, 13% to 15% detected once. Study-level points and caveats: New T cells are recruited in small numbers by each seasonal influenza vaccination, according to the authors' suggestion.

This receptor was identified in a man between 45 and 60 years old who received an inactivated influenza vaccine. The sequences come from PBMCs from blood, collected less than 15 days before vaccination.

In DNA, the CDR3 is TGTGCCAGCAGATTAGGGACAGGGATAGCCAAAAACATTCAGTACTTC. Protein product: CASRLGTGIAKNIQYF. This chain links TRBV28 with TRBJ2-4; 9 nucleotides match TRBD1. This CDR3 is 16 amino acids long. Germline CDR1 is MDHEN and CDR2 is SYDVKM. The J segment lost 0 bases and the V segment lost 6 bases, leaving 6 bases of the junction unmatched.